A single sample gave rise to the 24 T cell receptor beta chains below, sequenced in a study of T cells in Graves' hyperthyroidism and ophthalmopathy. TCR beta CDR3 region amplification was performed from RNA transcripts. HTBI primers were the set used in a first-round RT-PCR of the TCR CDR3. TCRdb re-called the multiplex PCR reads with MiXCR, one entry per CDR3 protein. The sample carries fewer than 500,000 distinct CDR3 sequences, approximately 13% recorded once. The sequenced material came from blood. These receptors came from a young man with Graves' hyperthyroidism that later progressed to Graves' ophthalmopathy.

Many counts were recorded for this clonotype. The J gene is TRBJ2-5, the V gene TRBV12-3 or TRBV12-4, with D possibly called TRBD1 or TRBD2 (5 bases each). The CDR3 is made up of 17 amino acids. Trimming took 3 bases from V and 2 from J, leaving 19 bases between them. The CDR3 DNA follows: TGTGCCAGCAGTTTTAGGGGTATGGGGGACGGACAAGAGACCCAGTACTTC. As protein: CASSFRGMGDGQETQYF.

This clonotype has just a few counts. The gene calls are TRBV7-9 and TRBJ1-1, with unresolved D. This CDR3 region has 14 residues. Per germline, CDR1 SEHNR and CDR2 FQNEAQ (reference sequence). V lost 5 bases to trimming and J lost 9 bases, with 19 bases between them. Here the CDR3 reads CASSPPWQAEKAFF. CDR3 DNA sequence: TGTGCCAGCAGCCCCCCTTGGCAGGCGGAGAAAGCTTTCTTT.

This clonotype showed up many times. The CDR3 loop is CASSMTSGSYNEQFF. In nucleotides, the CDR3 is TGTGCCAGCAGCATGACTAGCGGCTCCTACAATGAGCAGTTCTTC. V and J are TRBV7-3 and TRBJ2-1, with 9 bases matching TRBD2. V was pared by 5 bases and J by 0 bases, with 2 bases of the junction left unmatched. The CDR3 covers 15 residues. CDR1 is SGHTA and CDR2 is FQGTGA in the germline V gene. The full variable domain, its missing parts supplied by reference TRBV7-3 and TRBJ2-1, is GAGVSQTPSNKVTEKGKYVELRCDPISGHTALYWYRQSLGQGPEFLIYFQGTGAADDSGLPNDRFFAVRPEGSVSTLKIQRTERGDSAVYLCASSMTSGSYNEQFFGPGTRLTVL.

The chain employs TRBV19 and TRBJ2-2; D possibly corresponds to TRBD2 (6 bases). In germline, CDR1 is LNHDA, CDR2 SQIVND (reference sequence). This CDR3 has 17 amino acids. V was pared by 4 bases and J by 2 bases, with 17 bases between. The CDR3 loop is CASSTPLGGANTGELFF. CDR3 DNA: TGTGCCAGTAGTACACCCCTGGGGGGAGCCAACACCGGGGAGCTGTTTTTT.

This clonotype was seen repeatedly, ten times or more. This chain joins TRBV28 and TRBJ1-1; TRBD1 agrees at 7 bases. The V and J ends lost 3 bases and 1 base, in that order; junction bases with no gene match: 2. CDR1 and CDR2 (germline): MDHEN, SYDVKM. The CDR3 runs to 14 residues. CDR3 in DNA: TGTGCCAGCAGTTTGACAGGGTGGAACACTGAAGCTTTCTTT. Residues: CASSLTGWNTEAFF.

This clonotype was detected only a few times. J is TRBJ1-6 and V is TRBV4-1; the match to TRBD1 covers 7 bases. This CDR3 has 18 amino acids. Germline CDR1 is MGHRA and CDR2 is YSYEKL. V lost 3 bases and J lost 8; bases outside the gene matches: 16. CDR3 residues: CASSQDNRRGIWHSPLHF. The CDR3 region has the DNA TGCGCCAGCAGCCAGGATAATCGCAGGGGGATTTGGCATTCACCCCTCCACTTT.

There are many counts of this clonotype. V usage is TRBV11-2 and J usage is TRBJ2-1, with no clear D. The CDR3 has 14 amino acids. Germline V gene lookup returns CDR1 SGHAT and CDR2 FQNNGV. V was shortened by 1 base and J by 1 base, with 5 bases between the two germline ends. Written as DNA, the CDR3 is TGTGCCAGCAGCTTAGCACGGTCCTACAATGAGCAGTTCTTC. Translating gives CASSLARSYNEQFF.

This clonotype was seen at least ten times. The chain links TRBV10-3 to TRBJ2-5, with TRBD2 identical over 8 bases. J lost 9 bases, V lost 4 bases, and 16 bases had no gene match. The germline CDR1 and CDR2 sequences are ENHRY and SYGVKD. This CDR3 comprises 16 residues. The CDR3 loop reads CAISALTSATPGAQYF. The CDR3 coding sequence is TGTGCCATCAGTGCCTTGACTAGCGCGACCCCAGGGGCCCAGTACTTC.

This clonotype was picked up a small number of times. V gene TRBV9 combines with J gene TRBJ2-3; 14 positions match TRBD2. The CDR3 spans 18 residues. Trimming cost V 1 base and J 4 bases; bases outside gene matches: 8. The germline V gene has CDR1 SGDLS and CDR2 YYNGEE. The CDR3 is CASSVPETSGGAADTQYF. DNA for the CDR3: TGTGCCAGCAGCGTACCCGAGACTAGCGGGGGGGCCGCAGATACGCAGTATTTT.

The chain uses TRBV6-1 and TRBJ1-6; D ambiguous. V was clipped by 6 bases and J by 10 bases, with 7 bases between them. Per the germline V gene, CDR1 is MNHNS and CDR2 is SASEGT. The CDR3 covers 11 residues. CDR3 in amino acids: CASRRTSPLHF. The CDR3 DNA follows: TGTGCCAGCAGAAGGACCTCACCCCTCCACTTT.

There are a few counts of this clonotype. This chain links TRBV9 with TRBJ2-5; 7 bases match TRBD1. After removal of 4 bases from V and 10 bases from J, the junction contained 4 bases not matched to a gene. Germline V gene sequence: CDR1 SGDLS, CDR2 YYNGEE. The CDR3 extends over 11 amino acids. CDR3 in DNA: TGTGCCAGCAGCAAAGGGACAGACCAGTACTTC. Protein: CASSKGTDQYF.

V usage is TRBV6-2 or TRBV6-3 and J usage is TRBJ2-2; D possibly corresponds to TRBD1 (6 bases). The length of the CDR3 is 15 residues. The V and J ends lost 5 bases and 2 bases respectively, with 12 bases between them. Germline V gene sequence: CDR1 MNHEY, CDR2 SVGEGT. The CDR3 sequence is CASSQKQGNTGELFF. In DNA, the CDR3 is TGTGCCAGCAGTCAAAAACAGGGTAACACCGGGGAGCTGTTTTTT.

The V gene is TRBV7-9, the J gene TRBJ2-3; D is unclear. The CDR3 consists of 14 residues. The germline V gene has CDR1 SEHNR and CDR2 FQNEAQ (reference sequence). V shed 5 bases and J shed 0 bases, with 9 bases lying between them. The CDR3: CASSPRISTDTQYF. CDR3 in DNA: TGTGCCAGCAGCCCACGTATTAGCACAGATACGCAGTATTTT.

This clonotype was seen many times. This chain's CDR3 is CSAKLAGQETQYF. The DNA for the CDR3 is TGCAGTGCGAAACTAGCGGGGCAAGAGACCCAGTACTTC. This rearrangement joins TRBV20-1 to TRBJ2-5; 10 positions agree with TRBD2. Germline values: CDR1 DFQATT, CDR2 SNEGSKA (reference sequence). With V trimmed by 6 bases and J by 2 bases, 3 bases remained unmatched. The CDR3 is made up of 13 amino acids.

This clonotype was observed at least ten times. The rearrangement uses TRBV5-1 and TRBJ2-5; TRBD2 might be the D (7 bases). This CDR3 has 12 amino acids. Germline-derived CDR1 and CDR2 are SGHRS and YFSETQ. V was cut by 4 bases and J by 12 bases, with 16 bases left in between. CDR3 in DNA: TGCGCCAGCAGCCGGGGGCGGGGGACGGAGTACTTC. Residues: CASSRGRGTEYF.

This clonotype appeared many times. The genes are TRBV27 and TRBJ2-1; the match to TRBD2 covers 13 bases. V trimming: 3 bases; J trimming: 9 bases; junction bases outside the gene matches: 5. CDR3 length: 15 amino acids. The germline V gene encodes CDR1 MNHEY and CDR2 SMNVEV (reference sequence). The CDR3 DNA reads TGTGCCAGCAGTTTCCGGACTAGCGGGGGTAGTGAGCAGTTCTTC. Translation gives CASSFRTSGGSEQFF.

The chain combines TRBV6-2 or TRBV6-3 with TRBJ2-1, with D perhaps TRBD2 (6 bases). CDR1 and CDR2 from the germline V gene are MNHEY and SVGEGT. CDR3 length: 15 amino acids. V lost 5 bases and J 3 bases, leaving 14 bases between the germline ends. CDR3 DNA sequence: TGTGCCAGCAGTAATCCCGGGACTTACTACAATGAGCAGTTCTTC. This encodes CASSNPGTYYNEQFF.

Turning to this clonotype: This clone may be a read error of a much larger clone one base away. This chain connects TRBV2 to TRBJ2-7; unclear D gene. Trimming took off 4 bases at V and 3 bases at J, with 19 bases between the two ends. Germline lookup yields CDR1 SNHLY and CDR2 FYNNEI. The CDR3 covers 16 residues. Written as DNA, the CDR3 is TGTGCCAGCAGTGGTCCCCCAGACGGGCCGAGCTACGAGCAGTACTTC. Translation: CASSGPPDGPSYEQYF.

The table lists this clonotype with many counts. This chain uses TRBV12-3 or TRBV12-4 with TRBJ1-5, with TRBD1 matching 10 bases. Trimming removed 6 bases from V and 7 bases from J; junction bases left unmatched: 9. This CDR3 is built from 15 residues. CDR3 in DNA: TGTGCCAGCAGCCTCGACAGGGGGCCGAGACAGCCCCAGCATTTT. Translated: CASSLDRGPRQPQHF.

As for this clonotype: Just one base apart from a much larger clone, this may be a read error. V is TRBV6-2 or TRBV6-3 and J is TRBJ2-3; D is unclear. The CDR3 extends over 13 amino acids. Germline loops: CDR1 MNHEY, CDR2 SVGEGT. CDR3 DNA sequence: TGTGCCATCAGTTTCGGGTTCGGCGATACGCAGTATTTT. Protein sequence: CAISFGFGDTQYF.

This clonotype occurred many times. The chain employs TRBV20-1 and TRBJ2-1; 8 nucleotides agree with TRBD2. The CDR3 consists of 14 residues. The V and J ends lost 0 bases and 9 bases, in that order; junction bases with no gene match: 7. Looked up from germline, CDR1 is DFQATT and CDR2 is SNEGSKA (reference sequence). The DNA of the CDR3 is TGCAGTGCTAGAGATCCAGCGGGGGCGGGTGAGCAGTTCTTC. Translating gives CSARDPAGAGEQFF.

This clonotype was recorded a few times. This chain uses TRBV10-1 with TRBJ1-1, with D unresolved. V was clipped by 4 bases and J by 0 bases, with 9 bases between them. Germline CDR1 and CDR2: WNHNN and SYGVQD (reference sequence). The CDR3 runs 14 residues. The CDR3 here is CASSVSTMNTEAFF. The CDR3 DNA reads TGCGCCAGCAGTGTCTCAACCATGAACACTGAAGCTTTCTTT.

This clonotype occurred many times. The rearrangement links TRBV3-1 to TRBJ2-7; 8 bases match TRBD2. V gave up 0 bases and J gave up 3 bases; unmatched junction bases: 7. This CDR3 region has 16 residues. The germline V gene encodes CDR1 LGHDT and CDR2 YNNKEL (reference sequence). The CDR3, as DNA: TGTGCCAGCAGCCAAGATGACTGGCGGGGGGACTACGAGCAGTACTTC. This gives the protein CASSQDDWRGDYEQYF.

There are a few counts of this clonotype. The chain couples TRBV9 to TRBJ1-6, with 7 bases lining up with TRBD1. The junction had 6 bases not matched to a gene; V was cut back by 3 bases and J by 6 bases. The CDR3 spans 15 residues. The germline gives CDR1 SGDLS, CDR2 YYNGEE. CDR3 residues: CASSGRTGPNSPLHF. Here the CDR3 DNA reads TGTGCCAGCAGCGGTAGGACAGGACCTAATTCACCCCTCCACTTT. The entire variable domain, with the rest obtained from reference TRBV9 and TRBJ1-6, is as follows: DSGVTQTPKHLITATGQRVTLRCSPRSGDLSVYWYQQSLDQGLQFLIQYYNGEERAKGNILERFSAQQFPDLHSELNLSSLELGDSALYFCASSGRTGPNSPLHFGNGTRLTVT.